Given below is one TCR beta chain in context. Its antigen is unidentified. Some clones are missing from TCRdb's copy, which holds only in-frame ones; the method was immunoSEQ multiplex PCR. This sample has 200,000 to 250,000 clones; approximately 80% occur once, and the top ten carry over 12%. This sample is drawn from a study of cytomegalovirus exposure and HLA in healthy donors. Whole-study context: The roughly 130 validation repertoires used the same platform as the 650 to 750 first-cohort repertoires, a later analysis reported.

Study-wide findings and caveats: Many donors carried some public TCRs, although rarity characterized most TCR sequences.

The CDR3 is 16 amino acids. V was trimmed by 5 bases and J by 0 bases, leaving 16 bases between them. The germline V gene encodes CDR1 MDHEN and CDR2 SYDVKM. The chain has TRBV28 and TRBJ1-2; D gene ambiguous. The specimen was PBMCs. The clonotype comes from a woman aged 30 to 39 in good health and CMV-seropositive. DNA of the CDR3: TGTGCCAGCAGTACCGAGACTCAGAGGACTAACTATGGCTACACCTTC. Protein product: CASSTETQRTNYGYTF.